These T cell receptor beta chains were read from a single sample in a study of beta chain features in type 1 diabetes. The protocol was immunoSEQ multiplex PCR, while the TCRdb copy is restricted to in-frame clones and leaves out a portion. The sample records hundreds of thousands of clones, 17% being singletons. Sequencing was done on a sample of naive CD4+ T cells from blood. These receptors all come from a woman aged 18-35 years in good health. Both conserved end residues are part of each CDR3. D genes are given only for firm matches. The size field is filled for only some rows; it gives once, few, many or a size class.

>TRBJ2-2|TRBV5-1|few|.
CASSLGPATGELFF
TGCGCCAGCAGTCTAGGCCCTGCCACCGGGGAGCTGTTTTTT
>TRBJ2-7|TRBV5-1|few|TRBD2
CANSRPGLGAAYEQYF
TGCGCCAACTCGAGACCGGGACTAGGGGCAGCCTACGAGCAGTACTTC
>TRBJ2-7|TRBV6-6|.|.
CASRTGLDEQYF
TGTGCCAGCAGAACGGGATTGGACGAGCAGTACTTC
>TRBJ2-7|TRBV20-1|.|.
CSASSSYEQYF
TGCAGTGCTAGTTCCTCCTACGAGCAGTACTTC
>TRBJ2-7|TRBV20-1|few|.
CSARVVDFHPF
TGCAGTGCTAGAGTAGTAGATTTTCACCCCTTC
>TRBJ1-2|TRBV6-5|.|.
CASSYFGSRGNYGYTF
TGTGCCAGCAGTTACTTCGGTTCAAGGGGAAACTATGGCTACACCTTC
>TRBJ2-7|TRBV4-2|few|.
CASSQDPALVYEQYF
TGTGCCAGCAGCCAAGATCCCGCTCTAGTTTACGAGCAGTACTTC
>TRBJ1-1|TRBV7-2|.|.
CASSFRGGTEAFF
TGTGCCAGCAGCTTCAGGGGTGGCACTGAAGCTTTCTTT
>TRBJ2-1|TRBV5-1|.|.
CASSLVGQVRFF
TGCGCCAGCAGCTTGGTAGGACAAGTACGGTTCTTC
>TRBJ2-1|TRBV9|.|TRBD2
CASSASGKTYNEQFF
TGTGCCAGCAGCGCTAGCGGGAAAACCTACAATGAGCAGTTCTTC
>TRBJ2-2|TRBV27|.|TRBD1
CASSPIGTVGGELFF
TGTGCCAGCAGTCCTATAGGGACAGTTGGCGGGGAGCTGTTTTTT
>TRBJ1-2|TRBV7-9|.|.
CASSLPPDGYTF
TGTGCCAGCAGCTTACCCCCCGATGGCTACACCTTC
>TRBJ1-5|TRBV27|few|.
CASIRIRDSYSNQPQHF
TGTGCCAGCATTCGGATTAGGGATTCCTATAGCAATCAGCCCCAGCATTTT
>TRBJ2-2|TRBV7-2|few|.
CASSLRWRNTGELFF
TGTGCCAGCAGCTTAAGATGGCGGAACACCGGGGAGCTGTTTTTT
>TRBJ2-1|TRBV7-9|few|.
CASSPPLASRLRYNEQFF
TGTGCCAGCAGCCCCCCCTTGGCTAGCCGGCTGAGGTACAATGAGCAGTTCTTC
>TRBJ2-7|TRBV7-2|few|.
CASSLSWGYEQYF
TGTGCCAGCAGCTTATCTTGGGGGTACGAGCAGTACTTC
>TRBJ1-3|TRBV5-6|.|.
CASSFGFANTIYF
TGTGCCAGCAGCTTCGGGTTCGCAAACACCATATATTTT
>TRBJ2-1|TRBV29-1|few|TRBD2
CSVGGLAGGSSYNEQFF
TGCAGCGTCGGGGGACTAGCGGGAGGTAGCTCCTACAATGAGCAGTTCTTC
>TRBJ2-7|TRBV20-1|.|.
CSARDRGEQYF
TGCAGTGCTAGAGATAGGGGTGAGCAGTACTTC
>TRBJ1-2|TRBV11-2|.|TRBD1
CASSRGTASNYGYTF
TGTGCCAGCAGTCGCGGGACAGCGTCTAACTATGGCTACACCTTC
>TRBJ2-4|TRBV5-4|.|.
CASGRGGNIQYF
TGTGCCTCGGGGCGGGGTGGTAACATTCAGTACTTC
>TRBJ1-5|TRBV13|.|.
CASSLGGPGNQPQHF
TGTGCCAGCAGCTTAGGAGGTCCCGGCAATCAGCCCCAGCATTTT
>TRBJ2-2|TRBV28|.|TRBD2
CASMGLANTGELFF
TGTGCCAGCATGGGACTAGCGAACACCGGGGAGCTGTTTTTT
>TRBJ2-7|TRBV7-2|few|.
CASSLVRGLGYEQYF
TGTGCCAGCAGCTTAGTACGGGGCCTAGGGTACGAGCAGTACTTC
>TRBJ2-1|TRBV15|.|.
CATSKDRFYNEQFF
TGTGCCACCAGCAAAGACAGGTTTTACAATGAGCAGTTCTTC
>TRBJ2-2|TRBV11-2|.|.
CASKGLAQNTGELFF
TGTGCCAGCAAGGGCTTAGCCCAAAACACCGGGGAGCTGTTTTTT